These 4 T cell receptor beta chains were all obtained from the same sample, sequenced in a study of CD8 T cells in ankylosing spondylitis. TCRdb processed the 5' RACE reads anew with MiXCR; each CDR3 protein has one entry. Of a few hundred thousand distinct CDR3 sequences in the sample, about 22% were seen once. These receptors' targets are unknown. Study-level findings and limits: What appeared characteristic of ankylosing spondylitis blood was a TCR beta motif of under 10 highly homologous variants.

Sequenced sample: blood, either unsorted or a sorted T cell fraction (not recorded which). The receptors stem from a male donor with ankylosing spondylitis.

This clonotype was counted between two and nine times. The chain recombines TRBV28 with TRBJ2-1, with 10 positions matching TRBD2. Germline V gives CDR1 MDHEN, CDR2 SYDVKM. With 10 bases clipped from V and 10 bases from J, the junction kept 13 bases outside the gene matches. The CDR3 is 14 amino acids. The CDR3 spells CATRGGLASNEQFF. DNA of the CDR3: TGTGCCACTCGGGGGGGACTAGCGTCAAACGAGCAGTTCTTC.

The genes are TRBV14 and TRBJ2-2; D is unclear. The CDR3 spans 14 residues. Looked up from germline, CDR1 is SGHDN and CDR2 is FVKESK. With 2 bases removed from V and 6 bases from J, the gap between germline ends came to 10 bases. The CDR3 DNA reads as TGTGCCAGCAGCCAATTACAATCGGCCGGGGAGCTGTTTTTT. It specifies CASSQLQSAGELFF.

The CDR3 sequence is CASSSQGADDEQYF. The DNA for the CDR3 is TGTGCCAGCAGCTCACAGGGGGCAGACGACGAGCAGTACTTC. The genes are TRBV7-2 and TRBJ2-7, with 9 bases lining up with TRBD1. Unmatched junction bases numbered 6, after V lost 4 bases and J lost 5 bases. Germline V gene data show CDR1 as SGHTA and CDR2 as FQGNSA. The CDR3 runs 14 residues. The variable domain in full, with the rest retrieved from reference TRBV7-2 and TRBJ2-7, is GAGVSQSPSNKVTEKGKDVELRCDPISGHTALYWYRQSLGQGLEFLIYFQGNSAPDKSGLPSDRFSAERTGGSVSTLTIQRTQQEDSAVYLCASSSQGADDEQYFGPGTRLTVT.

This chain uses TRBV9 with TRBJ1-6; no clear D gene. V lost 4 bases to trimming and J lost 10 bases, with 15 bases between them. Germline V gene data show CDR1 as SGDLS and CDR2 as YYNGEE. The CDR3 extends over 14 amino acids. This CDR3 is CASSLTTVQSPLHF. In DNA, the CDR3 is TGTGCCAGCAGCCTGACAACGGTTCAGTCACCCCTCCACTTT.